The 17 T cell receptor beta chains listed next were all sequenced from one sample in a study of radiotherapy plus CTLA-4 blockade in lung cancer. Assay used: immunoSEQ multiplex PCR; TCRdb lists only in-frame clones, some missing. The sample lists approximately 35,000 clones, around 85% occurring once. Sequenced material: peripheral blood, taken from a patient treated with radiotherapy plus ipilimumab. The origin of the receptors is a human donor with non-small cell lung cancer who had stable disease on radiotherapy plus ipilimumab.

This chain uses TRBV4-3 with TRBJ1-2, with D unclear. The CDR3 totals 16 residues. The V and J ends lost 0 bases and 8 bases respectively, with 19 bases between them. CDR1 is LGHNA, CDR2 YSLEER, per germline. The CDR3, as DNA: TGCGCCAGCAGCCAAGATTGGGAGGGTGGAGAGCGGGGCTACACCTTC. Translation: CASSQDWEGGERGYTF.

CDR3 in amino acids: CASSQGLTGNYEQYF. The CDR3 DNA reads as TGCGCCAGCAGCCAAGGTTTGACAGGGAACTACGAGCAGTACTTC. This chain uses TRBV4-1 with TRBJ2-7; 7 bases map to TRBD1. Unmatched junction bases numbered 6, after V lost 1 base and J lost 3 bases. Germline V gene sequence: CDR1 MGHRA, CDR2 YSYEKL. There are 15 residues in the CDR3.

This clone was observed a few times. The chain is built from TRBV7-3 and TRBJ2-1; D is perhaps TRBD2 (7 bases). V lost 2 bases, J lost 8 bases, and 16 bases lay in between. The germline gives CDR1 SGHTA, CDR2 FQGTGA. The CDR3 loop spans 15 amino acids. CDR3 sequence reads: CASSLVGGGGYEQFF. CDR3 nucleotide sequence: TGTGCCAGCAGCTTAGTGGGGGGCGGGGGATATGAGCAGTTCTTC. Full variable domain (missing parts from reference TRBV7-3 and TRBJ2-1): GAGVSQTPSNKVTEKGKYVELRCDPISGHTALYWYRQSLGQGPEFLIYFQGTGAADDSGLPNDRFFAVRPEGSVSTLKIQRTERGDSAVYLCASSLVGGGGYEQFFGPGTRLTVL.

The V call is TRBV27, the J call TRBJ2-3; TRBD1 matches 8 bases. V lost 5 bases, J lost 0 bases, and 4 bases stayed unmatched. This CDR3 has 15 residues. CDR1 MNHEY and CDR2 SMNVEV come from the germline V gene (reference sequence). CDR3 DNA sequence: TGTGCCAGCAGTCTCTGGACAGGGAGCACAGATACGCAGTATTTT. Residues: CASSLWTGSTDTQYF.

The chain couples TRBV5-4 to TRBJ2-7, with 7 bases that match TRBD2. The germline gives CDR1 SGHNT, CDR2 YYREEE (reference sequence). The V and J ends lost 1 base and 0 bases, in that order; junction bases with no gene match: 7. CDR3 length equals 16 residues. Written as DNA, the CDR3 is TGTGCCAGCAGCTTGTGGGGCGGGAGAGCCTCCTACGAGCAGTACTTC. This encodes CASSLWGGRASYEQYF.

The gene calls are TRBV18 and TRBJ2-1, with TRBD1 as a possible D gene (5 bases). Germline lookup yields CDR1 KGHSH and CDR2 LQKENI. The CDR3 has 14 residues. V gave up 1 base and J gave up 5 bases, with 9 bases separating them. CDR3 nucleotide sequence: TGTGCCAGCTCACCACTGGCAGGGCACAATGAGCAGTTCTTC. As protein: CASSPLAGHNEQFF. Full variable domain (missing parts from reference TRBV18 and TRBJ2-1): NAGVMQNPRHLVRRRGQEARLRCSPMKGHSHVYWYRQLPEEGLKFMVYLQKENIIDESGMPKERFSAEFPKEGPSILRIQQVVRGDSAAYFCASSPLAGHNEQFFGPGTRLTVL.

This clone showed up just a few times. The V gene is TRBV7-2, the J gene TRBJ1-1, with 9 bases fitting TRBD1. V dropped 4 bases and J dropped 11; count of bases not matched to a gene: 5. CDR1 is SGHTA, CDR2 FQGNSA, per germline. The CDR3 loop spans 12 amino acids. The CDR3 sequence is CASSSGTGRAFF. The CDR3, as DNA: TGTGCCAGCAGCTCCGGGACAGGGCGGGCTTTCTTT.

This rearrangement joins TRBV5-5 to TRBJ1-1; D is possibly TRBD1 (6 bases). Trimming took 4 bases from V and 1 from J, leaving 11 bases between them. The CDR3 is made up of 14 amino acids. CDR1 SGHKS and CDR2 YYEKEE come from the germline V gene (reference sequence). The CDR3 reads CASSGKDRNTEAFF. In DNA, the CDR3 is TGTGCCAGCAGCGGGAAGGACAGGAACACTGAAGCTTTCTTT.

This clone has more than one count but fewer than ten. The chain carries TRBV10-3 and TRBJ2-7; 11 bases map to TRBD1. The CDR3 has 16 residues. Germline CDR1 reads ENHRY; CDR2 reads SYGVKD. V lost 0 bases to trimming and J lost 3 bases; unmatched junction nucleotides: 4. This chain's CDR3 is CAISESAGTGGYEQYF. In DNA form, the CDR3 reads TGTGCCATCAGTGAGTCCGCAGGGACAGGGGGCTACGAGCAGTACTTC.

The CDR3 DNA sequence: TGTGCCAGCAGCTTATACCAGGGGACCCAAAATGAAAAACTGTTTTTT. Its protein product is CASSLYQGTQNEKLFF. The chain employs TRBV5-6 and TRBJ1-4; perhaps TRBD1 as D (6 bases). CDR1 and CDR2 (germline): SGHDT, YYEEEE. V was pared by 2 bases and J by 5 bases, with 16 bases between. The CDR3 sequence is 16 residues long.

The rearrangement uses TRBV5-1 and TRBJ1-5, with TRBD1 matching 7 bases. The germline V gene has CDR1 SGHRS and CDR2 YFSETQ. The ends lost 5 bases at V and 7 bases at J; junction bases unmatched: 6. The CDR3 is made up of 13 amino acids. CDR3 in DNA: TGCGCCAGCAGGGGGGACAGCGGACAGCCCCAGCATTTT. Translated: CASRGDSGQPQHF.

This clone was counted a few times. The junction and the germline gene differ at one end; a read error may be behind it. The chain has TRBV5-1 and TRBJ2-3; 12 bases are a match to TRBD1. The V gene's germline CDR1 is SGHRS and CDR2 YFSETQ. The CDR3 is 17 amino acids. CDR3 protein: CASTLHGTGGAGDTQYF. The CDR3 DNA follows: TGCGCCAGCACCTTGCACGGGACAGGGGGCGCTGGAGATACGCAGTATTTT.

The chain's CDR3 is CATEKEGSYNEQFF. The DNA of the CDR3 is TGCGCCACCGAAAAGGAGGGGTCCTACAATGAGCAGTTCTTC. The J gene is TRBJ2-1, the V gene TRBV10-1; D may be TRBD2 (6 bases). Germline CDR1 WNHNN, CDR2 SYGVQD (reference sequence). The CDR3 is made up of 14 amino acids. V gave up 10 bases and J gave up 1 base, with 14 bases separating them.

The chain combines TRBV5-1 with TRBJ1-2, with 10 positions matching TRBD1. The CDR3 contains 14 residues. Per the germline V gene, CDR1 is SGHRS and CDR2 is YFSETQ. V shed 3 bases and J 2 bases; nucleotides not matched to a gene: 1. The CDR3 DNA reads as TGCGCCAGCAGCTGGGACAGGGGCAACTATGGCTACACCTTC. Translation gives CASSWDRGNYGYTF.

This clone was counted a few times. The genes are TRBV5-6 and TRBJ2-7; TRBD2 aligns across 9 bases. The V segment lost 0 bases and the J segment 3 bases; nucleotides outside the gene matches: 7. Looked up from germline, CDR1 is SGHDT and CDR2 is YYEEEE. The CDR3 consists of 16 residues. The CDR3 DNA follows: TGTGCCAGCAGCTTGGCGCGGGAGGGCCCATGCTACGAGCAGTACTTC. It yields the protein CASSLAREGPCYEQYF.

The chain joins TRBV7-3 to TRBJ2-3; 7 nucleotides align to TRBD1. The CDR3 totals 14 residues. Germline CDR1 reads SGHTA; CDR2 reads FQGTGA. The J segment lost 4 bases and the V segment lost 5 bases, leaving 6 bases of the junction unmatched. CDR3 sequence (DNA): TGTGCCAGCAGCCCCGACAGGGTGGCAGATACGCAGTATTTT. Its translation is CASSPDRVADTQYF.

The CDR3 nucleotides read TGTGCCTTTGACAGGGGATTGGGCAACACTGAAGCTTTCTTT. It codes for CAFDRGLGNTEAFF. The V and J genes are TRBV30 and TRBJ1-1, with 8 nucleotides matching TRBD1. The length of the CDR3 is 14 residues. Losses at the gene ends were 7 bases for V and 2 bases for J; bases not matched to a gene: 9. Germline V gives CDR1 GTSNPN, CDR2 SVGIG (reference sequence).